This TCR beta chain originates from a study of blood T cell repertoires in COVID-19. Background on the study: Whether acute or convalescent, the COVID-19 samples came from the United States, Italy and Spain. PBMCs, B-cell-depleted T cells, or T cells provided the cDNA or gDNA that made up the material.

In the authors' workflow: Counts of nucleated cells, estimated from reference gene primer amplification, were obtained. Sequenced by immunoSEQ multiplex PCR; TCRdb stores in-frame clones only, minus some. The V and J calls and clone size come from that table; D and trimming were worked out from the DNA. The repertoire holds roughly 260,000 clones, with 87% as singletons. The material sequenced was peripheral blood. The TCR was taken from a woman aged 50 to 65 who had recovered from COVID-19.

CDR3 region: CASSLFGSGSSYNEQFF. CDR3 sequence (DNA): TGTGCCAGCAGTTTATTCGGCAGCGGGAGCTCCTACAATGAGCAGTTCTTC. This chain joins TRBV27 and TRBJ2-1; 8 bases map to TRBD2. There are 17 residues in the CDR3. Germline V gene sequence: CDR1 MNHEY, CDR2 SMNVEV (reference sequence). J lost 0 bases, V lost 1 base, and 5 bases had no gene match.